Listed below are T cell receptor beta chains from one sample, sequenced in a study of tumor-infiltrating lymphocytes in primary liver carcinoma. In TCRdb, the multiplex PCR reads were re-called with MiXCR into one record per CDR3 protein. Of 45,000 or so distinct CDR3 sequences listed, about 73% are singletons. Sample: liver tumor tissue from sampling region 2. These receptors were collected from a man aged 35 to 55 with primary liver carcinoma and hepatitis B virus infection. The CDR3 runs from the conserved cysteine through the conserved F or W. The D gene is left open where the match is weak. Size is stated for part of the rows, as once, few or many counts, or as a class when the clone is expanded.

cdr3_aa | cdr3_nt | v_call | d_call | j_call | clone_size
CAISLRVTSGEQFF | TGTGCCATTAGCTTAAGAGTAACTAGCGGGGAACAGTTCTTC | TRBV13 | TRBD2 | TRBJ2-1 | -
CPISVTTYSDTQYF | TGTCCCATCAGTGTAACGACCTACTCAGATACGCAGTATTTT | TRBV10-3 | - | TRBJ2-3 | -
CSARDPPTQYF | TGCAGTGCTAGAGACCCCCCGACCCAGTACTTC | TRBV20-1 | - | TRBJ2-5 | few
CASSRGNERFF | TGTGCAAGCAGTAGGGGCAATGAGCGGTTCTTC | TRBV12-3/TRBV12-4 | - | TRBJ2-1 | -
CASSPQGTANYGYIF | TGTGCCAGCAGTCCACAGGGAACCGCTAACTATGGCTACATCTTC | TRBV6-5 | - | TRBJ1-2 | -
CATKAWDEQFF | TGTGCCACCAAAGCTTGGGATGAGCAGTTCTTC | TRBV10-3 | - | TRBJ2-1 | -
CASSSRTSNNNEQFF | TGCGCCAGCAGCAGCCGGACTAGCAACAACAATGAGCAGTTCTTC | TRBV5-1 | TRBD2 | TRBJ2-1 | once
CTSSFKGGNTEASF | TGTACCAGCAGTTTTAAAGGGGGGAACACTGAAGCTTCCTTT | TRBV12-3/TRBV12-4 | - | TRBJ1-1 | -
CASSMQGVKAGELFF | TGTGCCAGTAGTATGCAGGGAGTTAAAGCCGGGGAGCTGTTTTTT | TRBV19 | - | TRBJ2-2 | -
CAGRKQGPEPQYF | TGTGCCGGCAGAAAACAGGGTCCAGAGCCCCAGTACTTC | TRBV28 | - | TRBJ2-5 | -
CSARRGPGTDTQYF | TGCAGTGCTAGAAGGGGGCCGGGCACAGATACGCAGTATTTT | TRBV20-1 | TRBD1 | TRBJ2-3 | -
CASSLVGVTESNQPRHF | TGTGCCAGTAGCTTAGTAGGGGTAACAGAGAGCAATCAGCCCCGGCATTTT | TRBV11-2 | - | TRBJ1-5 | -
CASSYTGPFYGELFF | TGCGCCAGCAGCTATACAGGACCATTCTACGGGGAGCTGTTTTTT | TRBV11-1 | - | TRBJ2-2 | -
CASNLLAGSGDTQYF | TGTGCTAGCAACTTACTAGCCGGGTCTGGGGATACGCAGTATTTT | TRBV7-9 | - | TRBJ2-3 | -
CASRLQAGVSTDIQYF | TGTGCCAGCAGATTACAAGCGGGAGTCAGCACAGATATCCAGTATTTT | TRBV11-2 | TRBD2 | TRBJ2-3 | -
CASSRGVGTQHGYTF | TGTGCCAGCAGTCGTGGAGTGGGCACTCAGCATGGCTACACCTTC | TRBV6-6 | - | TRBJ1-2 | few
CASSLGPSSGSTDTQYF | TGCGCCAGCAGCTTGGGCCCCTCTAGCGGGAGCACAGATACGCAGTATTTT | TRBV5-1 | TRBD2 | TRBJ2-3 | many
CSVGTSAANTEELFF | TGCAGTGTTGGGACTAGCGCAGCGAACACCGAGGAGCTGTTTTTT | TRBV29-1 | TRBD2 | TRBJ2-2 | -
CIVGAPTGTQVAYYDYTF | TGCATCGTTGGGGCACCAACAGGAACTCAAGTGGCTTACTATGACTACACCTTC | TRBV29-1 | - | TRBJ1-2 | -
CASNQSGDGYTF | TGCGCGAGCAACCAATCAGGGGATGGCTACACCTTC | TRBV4-1 | - | TRBJ1-2 | -
CASSQGNWGTEAFF | TGTGCCAGCAGCCAGGGGAATTGGGGAACTGAAGCTTTCTTC | TRBV4-2 | - | TRBJ2-1 | once
CASSSRLANTQYF | TGTGCCAGTAGTTCGAGACTAGCGAATACGCAGTATTTT | TRBV6-2/TRBV6-3 | TRBD2 | TRBJ2-3 | -
CVSNESGGTEAFF | TGTGTCAGCAATGAGTCAGGGGGCACTGAAGCTTTCTTT | TRBV6-1 | TRBD1 | TRBJ1-1 | -
CACSLGGTTRYDQYF | TGTGCCTGCAGCTTAGGCGGGACCACTCGCTACGACCAGTACTTC | TRBV5-5 | - | TRBJ2-5 | -
CASSPQGTANYGYTF | TGTGCCAGCAGCCCACAGGGAACCGCTAACTATGGCTACACCTTC | TRBV6-5 | - | TRBJ1-2 | medium-sized
CASSDAQGGELFF | TGTGCCAGCAGTGATGCCCAGGGCGGGGAGCTGTTTTTT | TRBV2 | - | TRBJ2-2 | -
CASSLGQASQETQYF | TGTGCCAGCAGCTTAGGTCAGGCTAGCCAAGAGACCCAGTACTTC | TRBV11-2 | - | TRBJ2-5 | -
CASSEAQETQYF | TGTGCCAGCAGTGAAGCCCAAGAGACCCAGTACTTC | TRBV2 | - | TRBJ2-5 | many
CSARGPSGRFSYEQYF | TGCAGTGCTAGAGGTCCTAGCGGGAGGTTCTCCTACGAGCAGTACTTC | TRBV20-1 | TRBD2 | TRBJ2-7 | -
CSVVPVNYGYIF | TGCAGCGTCGTACCAGTTAACTATGGCTACATCTTC | TRBV29-1 | - | TRBJ1-2 | -
CVSTSVSDTYNEQFF | TGTGTCAGCACCTCCGTTAGCGACACCTACAATGAGCAGTTCTTC | TRBV12-3/TRBV12-4 | - | TRBJ2-1 | -
CSASRGRKGNEQFF | TGCAGTGCTAGTCGCGGGAGGAAGGGCAATGAGCAGTTCTTC | TRBV20-1 | TRBD2 | TRBJ2-1 | -
CAGSGVENTEAFF | TGTGCCGGCAGTGGAGTAGAAAACACTGAAGCTTTCTTT | TRBV10-2 | - | TRBJ1-1 | -
CASSATGDTGELFF | TGCGCCAGCAGCGCTACAGGGGACACCGGGGAGCTGTTTTTT | TRBV5-1 | TRBD1 | TRBJ2-2 | many
CAGSTPAGRTKNIQYF | TGCGCCGGCAGCACACCAGCGGGGAGGACCAAAAACATTCAGTACTTC | TRBV10-1 | TRBD2 | TRBJ2-4 | -